These 15 T cell receptor beta chains were sequenced from one sample in a study of shared clonotypes between healthy human individuals (dated by TCRdb to 2020 to 2022). The library relied on the immunoSEQ multiplex PCR assay. The table was pulled from immuneACCESS by TCRdb, which kept in-frame rearrangements only. Such tables lose some clones; where checked, under half of the loss comes from unresolved V genes, and the rest has no known cause. The sample has more than 550,000 clones on record, less than 95% of them singletons. The ten top clones hold less than 40% of the sample. Sample: memory CD8+ T cells from PBMCs. This specimen's cell subset or site label, per the study, means: CD45RO+ cells pooled with CCR7-negative TemRA cells. The receptors come from a man younger than 30 in good health. Some clones in this sample may be carry-over from other donors' samples.

The gene calls are TRBV27 and TRBJ1-1; TRBD1 is a possible D gene (6 bases). The germline CDR1 and CDR2 sequences are MNHEY and SMNVEV (reference sequence). The CDR3 covers 14 residues. V was cut by 6 bases and J by 0 bases, with 11 bases left in between. The CDR3 nucleotides read TGTGCCAGCAGACGGACAGCAATGAACACTGAAGCTTTCTTT. It encodes CASRRTAMNTEAFF.

The chain links TRBV7-6 to TRBJ1-2, with 7 positions matching TRBD1. V lost 6 bases, J lost 4 bases, and 14 bases stayed unmatched. Germline CDR1 SGHVS, CDR2 FNYEAQ. The CDR3 length is 16 residues. The CDR3 spells CASSSNPGQRIYGYTF. For the CDR3, the DNA is TGTGCCAGCAGTTCAAATCCGGGACAGCGGATCTATGGCTACACCTTC.

The gene calls are TRBV4-3 and TRBJ1-1, with 8 bases fitting TRBD1. The CDR3 is made up of 17 amino acids. V was pared by 0 bases and J by 3 bases, with 9 bases of the junction left unmatched. Germline lookup yields CDR1 LGHNA and CDR2 YSLEER. The CDR3 DNA follows: TGCGCCAGCAGCCAAGATCCAGGGGGCTCGTTCGACACTGAAGCTTTCTTT. The encoded protein is CASSQDPGGSFDTEAFF.

The chain has TRBV7-9 and TRBJ2-5; D is uncertain. Trimming stripped 3 bases from V and 1 base from J, with 9 bases between. The germline V gene has CDR1 SEHNR and CDR2 FQNEAQ (reference sequence). The CDR3 runs to 14 residues. The CDR3 region has the DNA TGTGCCAGCAGCTTCCGTAGCAGCCAAGAGACCCAGTACTTC. Amino acids: CASSFRSSQETQYF.

CDR3 sequence reads: CASSLADRTSYSYEQYF. As DNA, the CDR3 is TGTGCCAGCAGCTTAGCGGACAGGACCTCATATTCCTACGAGCAGTACTTC. The chain carries TRBV7-9 and TRBJ2-7, with TRBD1 matching over 7 bases. Per the germline V gene, CDR1 is SEHNR and CDR2 is FQNEAQ (reference sequence). The CDR3 spans 17 residues. Trimming cost V 0 bases and J 1 base; bases outside gene matches: 9. Together with reference TRBV7-9 and TRBJ2-7, the CDR3 gives the full variable domain: DTGVSQNPRHKITKRGQNVTFRCDPISEHNRLYWYRQTLGQGPEFLTYFQNEAQLEKSRLLSDRFSAERPKGSFSTLEIQRTEQGDSAMYLCASSLADRTSYSYEQYFGPGTRLTVT.

This chain joins TRBV19 and TRBJ2-1, with 8 bases fitting TRBD1. Germline V gene lookup returns CDR1 LNHDA and CDR2 SQIVND (reference sequence). V shed 6 bases and J 6 bases; nucleotides not matched to a gene: 4. The length of the CDR3 is 13 residues. The CDR3 coding sequence is TGTGCCAGTAGCCAGGGACAGGTCAATGAGCAGTTCTTC. Protein: CASSQGQVNEQFF.

The V and J genes are TRBV6-6 and TRBJ2-5; TRBD2 aligns across 8 bases. Germline values: CDR1 MNHNY, CDR2 SVGAGI (reference sequence). The CDR3 extends over 15 amino acids. V was pared by 6 bases and J by 5 bases, with 11 bases of the junction left unmatched. As DNA, the CDR3 is TGTGCCAGCAGACGTAGCGGGATCTATTGGGAGACCCAGTACTTC. Protein: CASRRSGIYWETQYF.

A single count supports this clone. This chain joins TRBV7-3 and TRBJ2-1, with 8 positions matching TRBD2. Germline loops: CDR1 SGHTA, CDR2 FQGTGA. V was clipped by 2 bases and J by 2 bases; unmatched bases: 5. The CDR3 length is 16 residues. CDR3 DNA sequence: TGTGCCAGCAGCTTACAACCAGCGGGGGCCTACAATGAGCAGTTCTTC. The encoded protein is CASSLQPAGAYNEQFF.

The chain recombines TRBV7-9 with TRBJ2-5; tentative D call: TRBD1 (6 bases). Trimming stripped 2 bases from V and 4 bases from J, with 8 bases between. The CDR3 consists of 13 residues. Germline CDR1 SEHNR, CDR2 FQNEAQ (reference sequence). The DNA for the CDR3 is TGTGCCAGCAGCTTAACCAGGGGAGAGACCCAGTACTTC. It yields the protein CASSLTRGETQYF.

This clone was detected once. V gene TRBV19 combines with J gene TRBJ2-1; a weak D match, TRBD1 (6 bases). CDR1 LNHDA and CDR2 SQIVND come from the germline V gene (reference sequence). The CDR3 runs 15 residues. Trimming shortened V by 7 bases and J by 0 bases, and 13 bases separated the two germline ends. The CDR3, as DNA: TGTGCCAGTACCTCGACAGGTAGCTCCTACAATGAGCAGTTCTTC. Residues: CASTSTGSSYNEQFF.

The V call is TRBV15, the J call TRBJ1-1; a possible D gene is TRBD1 (5 bases). Trimming stripped 0 bases from V and 7 bases from J, with 21 bases between. The CDR3 contains 17 residues. Germline V gene lookup returns CDR1 LNHNV and CDR2 YYDKDF (reference sequence). The CDR3 sequence is CATSRDRGSGLNGEAFF. DNA for the CDR3: TGTGCCACCAGCAGAGATCGAGGGTCGGGGCTCAACGGTGAAGCTTTCTTT.

The chain joins TRBV11-2 to TRBJ2-3; 13 bases agree with TRBD2. Per germline, CDR1 SGHAT and CDR2 FQNNGV. V gave up 5 bases and J gave up 4 bases; unmatched junction bases: 3. This CDR3 is 15 amino acids long. CDR3 in amino acids: CASSPGLAGADTQYF. Written as DNA, the CDR3 is TGTGCCAGCAGCCCCGGACTAGCGGGAGCAGATACGCAGTATTTT.

This clone is a singleton in its sample. The chain has TRBV18 and TRBJ2-7, with TRBD2 matching over 11 bases. This CDR3 is built from 16 residues. V dropped 4 bases and J dropped 3; count of bases not matched to a gene: 8. The germline gives CDR1 KGHSH, CDR2 LQKENI. The CDR3 is CASSHPTSGSFYEQYF. In DNA, the CDR3 is TGTGCCAGCTCACACCCTACTAGCGGGAGTTTCTACGAGCAGTACTTC.

This clone has just one count. The chain employs TRBV7-6 and TRBJ2-3, with D unclear. Deletions cut 2 bases from V and 1 base from J, with 7 bases between. The CDR3 runs to 14 residues. CDR1 and CDR2 from the germline V gene are SGHVS and FNYEAQ. As DNA, the CDR3 is TGTGCCAGCAGCTTAAGTCCCCGCACAGATACGCAGTATTTT. Protein: CASSLSPRTDTQYF.

V is TRBV4-1 and J is TRBJ1-2, with D perhaps TRBD1 (6 bases). CDR1 is MGHRA, CDR2 YSYEKL, per germline. The length of the CDR3 is 15 residues. The V gene lost 0 bases and the J gene lost 4 bases, with 12 bases spanning the gap. CDR3 nucleotide sequence: TGCGCCAGCAGCCAAGAAACAGGGAGAATCTATGGCTACACCTTC. Translating it yields CASSQETGRIYGYTF.